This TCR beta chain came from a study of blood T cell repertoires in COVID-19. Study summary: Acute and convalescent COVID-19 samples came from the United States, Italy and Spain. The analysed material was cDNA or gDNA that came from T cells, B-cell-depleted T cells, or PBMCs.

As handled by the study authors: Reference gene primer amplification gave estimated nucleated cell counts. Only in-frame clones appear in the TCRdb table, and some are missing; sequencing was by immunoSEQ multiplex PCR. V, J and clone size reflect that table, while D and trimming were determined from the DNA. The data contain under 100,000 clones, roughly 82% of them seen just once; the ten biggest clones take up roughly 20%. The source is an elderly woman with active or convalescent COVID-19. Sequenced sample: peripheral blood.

DNA of the CDR3: TGTGCCAGTAGTAGGGGACAGGGACATAGCAATCAGCCCCAGCATTTT. Translation: CASSRGQGHSNQPQHF. The gene calls are TRBV19 and TRBJ1-5, with 9 bases aligning to TRBD1. V was pared by 4 bases and J by 0 bases, with 4 bases of the junction left unmatched. The germline gives CDR1 LNHDA, CDR2 SQIVND (reference sequence). The length of the CDR3 is 16 residues.